Listed below are T cell receptor beta chains from one sample, sequenced in a study of cytomegalovirus exposure and HLA in healthy donors. Repertoires were generated with immunoSEQ multiplex PCR, while TCRdb's copy carries only in-frame clones and drops some. Here the sample spans around 200,000 clones, 60% to 80% being singletons. The sample taken for sequencing was PBMCs. Receptors originate from a female donor in good health and CMV-seronegative. The conserved cysteine and the conserved F or W are not part of the CDR3 here. Each record gives: V gene, CDR3 length, D gene, CDR3 protein. The D gene is left open where the match is weak.

v_gene: TRBV29-1
len: 10
d_gene: TRBD2
CDR3aa: SVGLEQETQY

v_gene: TRBV30
len: 11
d_gene: -
CDR3aa: AWKQAMNTEAF

v_gene: TRBV29-1
len: 12
d_gene: TRBD1
CDR3aa: SSYYQGDYYGYT

v_gene: TRBV29-1
len: 11
d_gene: -
CDR3aa: SVEGGVPLGYT

v_gene: TRBV29-1
len: 10
d_gene: -
CDR3aa: SVGAGDNEQF

v_gene: TRBV23-1
len: 13
d_gene: -
CDR3aa: ASSHSDRTGNTIY

v_gene: TRBV27
len: 13
d_gene: TRBD1
CDR3aa: ASRVPGQGNYGYT

v_gene: TRBV7-3
len: 12
d_gene: -
CDR3aa: ASSLPGLRDTQY

v_gene: TRBV6-5
len: 13
d_gene: TRBD1
CDR3aa: ASSASRQGTYEQY

v_gene: TRBV15
len: 12
d_gene: -
CDR3aa: ATSRGDFKETQY

v_gene: TRBV18
len: 10
d_gene: -
CDR3aa: ASSSISNEQF

v_gene: TRBV7-2
len: 11
d_gene: -
CDR3aa: ASSYLESYEQY

v_gene: TRBV28
len: 13
d_gene: TRBD1
CDR3aa: ASSSSRQGGSPLH

v_gene: TRBV18
len: 13
d_gene: -
CDR3aa: ASSLDGVENYGYT

v_gene: TRBV2
len: 13
d_gene: -
CDR3aa: ASSDIVKTGNTIY

v_gene: TRBV19
len: 14
d_gene: -
CDR3aa: ASSINWGEDNSPLH

v_gene: TRBV27
len: 14
d_gene: TRBD1
CDR3aa: ASSPPGRGHNSPLH

v_gene: TRBV18
len: 12
d_gene: TRBD1
CDR3aa: ASSPTGGSYEQY

v_gene: TRBV30
len: 12
d_gene: TRBD2
CDR3aa: AWSVGLAVNEQF

v_gene: TRBV27
len: 11
d_gene: TRBD2
CDR3aa: ASSYGGGYEQY

v_gene: TRBV6-5
len: 13
d_gene: -
CDR3aa: ASSYSRGSNQPQH

v_gene: TRBV7-3
len: 13
d_gene: TRBD2
CDR3aa: ASAATSGGSTEQY

v_gene: TRBV9
len: 14
d_gene: -
CDR3aa: ASSVTGGTDTDTQY

v_gene: TRBV28
len: 13
d_gene: -
CDR3aa: ASARFSKSDNEQF

v_gene: TRBV4-3
len: 11
d_gene: TRBD1
CDR3aa: ASSPTGKQPQH

v_gene: TRBV9
len: 13
d_gene: -
CDR3aa: ASSVDGGGQWEQY

v_gene: TRBV7-2
len: 13
d_gene: -
CDR3aa: ASSRTPVPQSTQY

v_gene: TRBV9
len: 14
d_gene: -
CDR3aa: ASSVGELIMNTEAF

v_gene: TRBV2
len: 9
d_gene: -
CDR3aa: ASSENRAYT

v_gene: TRBV27
len: 12
d_gene: TRBD1
CDR3aa: ASSGQGSSYEQY

v_gene: TRBV30
len: 13
d_gene: TRBD2
CDR3aa: AWSPLAGEVDTQY

v_gene: TRBV18
len: 13
d_gene: -
CDR3aa: ASSPSIGNIYGYT

v_gene: TRBV28
len: 10
d_gene: -
CDR3aa: ASSPPRNIQY

v_gene: TRBV28
len: 13
d_gene: -
CDR3aa: ASSLGSGAKNIQY

v_gene: TRBV7-6
len: 12
d_gene: -
CDR3aa: ASSLAAHGETQY

v_gene: TRBV6-5
len: 14
d_gene: TRBD2
CDR3aa: ASSLPLAGGHNEQF

v_gene: TRBV4-1
len: 10
d_gene: TRBD1
CDR3aa: ASSRTGGSYT

v_gene: TRBV9
len: 12
d_gene: -
CDR3aa: ASSGGATSYEQY

v_gene: TRBV19
len: 12
d_gene: TRBD2
CDR3aa: ASTVREGLNEQF

v_gene: TRBV10-3
len: 13
d_gene: -
CDR3aa: AISARDSGGYEQY

v_gene: TRBV6-4
len: 12
d_gene: TRBD1
CDR3aa: ASSETGGTDTQY

v_gene: TRBV9
len: 11
d_gene: -
CDR3aa: ASSADTRSPLH

v_gene: TRBV29-1
len: 11
d_gene: -
CDR3aa: SVEPTRDNEQF

v_gene: TRBV5-1
len: 11
d_gene: -
CDR3aa: ASSFAGEKTQY

v_gene: TRBV10-1
len: 14
d_gene: TRBD1
CDR3aa: ASSEAGTGGQEKLF

v_gene: TRBV19
len: 12
d_gene: TRBD1
CDR3aa: ASSDTDRVDEQF

v_gene: TRBV4-1
len: 13
d_gene: -
CDR3aa: ASTTAGTLNTEAF